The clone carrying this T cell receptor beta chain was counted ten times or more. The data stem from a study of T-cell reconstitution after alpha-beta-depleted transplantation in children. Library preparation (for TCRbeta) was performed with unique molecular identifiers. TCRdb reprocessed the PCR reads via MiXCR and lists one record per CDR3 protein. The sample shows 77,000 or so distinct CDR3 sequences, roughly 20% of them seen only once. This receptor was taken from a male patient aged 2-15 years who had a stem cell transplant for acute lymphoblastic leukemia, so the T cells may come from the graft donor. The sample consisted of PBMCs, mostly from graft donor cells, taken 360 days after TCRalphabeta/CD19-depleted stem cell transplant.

The CDR3 nucleotides are TGTGCCAGCAGACTGGGGCCCTACGAGCAGTACTTC. It specifies CASRLGPYEQYF. This chain links TRBV12-3 or TRBV12-4 with TRBJ2-7, with D perhaps matching TRBD1 (5 bases). CDR3 length equals 12 residues. V lost 6 bases to trimming and J lost 2 bases, with 8 bases between them.